The table lists the clone carrying this T cell receptor (beta chain) with many counts. These data belong to a study of low-dose radiotherapy and immunotherapy resistance in tumors. In the study overall: Radiation delivery to Cohort 1 consisted of 0.5 Gy per fraction every 2 weeks, summing to 6.5 Gy.

The time point is: before trial treatment. Donors were treated with nivolumab, ipilimumab, aspirin, and low-dose cyclophosphamide and radiotherapy. cDNA synthesis used a TRAV/TRBV-specific primer set for both chains. For amplifying TCRs, the PCR ran for about 22 cycles with Phusion, which was used together with a constant-region primer and the adapter on the V primers. Through in vitro transcription, the mRNA that had been isolated was amplified. From the reads, TCRdb called clonotypes with MiXCR, one entry per CDR3 protein. The sample lists around 80,000 distinct CDR3 sequences, approximately 20% occurring once. The germline V gene encodes CDR1 KGHSH and CDR2 LQKENI. Deletions cut 3 bases from V and 8 bases from J, with 13 bases between. The CDR3 is 13 amino acids.

The J gene is TRBJ1-2, the V gene TRBV18; D ambiguous. The receptor comes from a male donor with prostate cancer. The sequences come from PBMCs, collected before treatment. DNA for the CDR3: TGTGCCAGCTCACCCGGAGGACCCCACGGCTACACCTTC. This encodes CASSPGGPHGYTF.